This TCR beta chain comes out of a study of OX40 agonist ivuxolimab in advanced cancers. Study in general: Among those enrolled, mean age was approximately 62 years (range about 23 to 79) and less than 90% were male. The study's findings and limits: Averaging showed that CD8+ T cells had more expanded clones than CD4+ did. Circulating CD4+ and CD8+ T cells showed clonal expansion by week 6 at 0.1 to 3.0 mg/kg.

Patients were excluded for autoimmune disease history or systemic immunosuppression. Only in-frame clones appear in the TCRdb table, and some are missing; sequencing was by immunoSEQ multiplex PCR. The sample carries around 66,000 clones, just over 90% recorded once. About this clone itself: Its specificity is not known.

This TCR came from an adult with an advanced solid tumor such as melanoma, head and neck, liver or kidney cancer. The specimen was CD4+ or CD8+ T cells sorted from blood, collected in a trial of the OX40 agonist ivuxolimab.

Here the CDR3 reads CASSLNNEKLFF. The CDR3 DNA is TGTGCCAGCAGCCTAAATAATGAAAAACTGTTTTTT. V is TRBV13 and J is TRBJ1-4; D is undetermined. The V and J ends lost 5 bases and 4 bases respectively, with 5 bases between them. The CDR3 runs to 12 residues. The V gene's germline CDR1 is PRHDT and CDR2 FYEKMQ (reference sequence).